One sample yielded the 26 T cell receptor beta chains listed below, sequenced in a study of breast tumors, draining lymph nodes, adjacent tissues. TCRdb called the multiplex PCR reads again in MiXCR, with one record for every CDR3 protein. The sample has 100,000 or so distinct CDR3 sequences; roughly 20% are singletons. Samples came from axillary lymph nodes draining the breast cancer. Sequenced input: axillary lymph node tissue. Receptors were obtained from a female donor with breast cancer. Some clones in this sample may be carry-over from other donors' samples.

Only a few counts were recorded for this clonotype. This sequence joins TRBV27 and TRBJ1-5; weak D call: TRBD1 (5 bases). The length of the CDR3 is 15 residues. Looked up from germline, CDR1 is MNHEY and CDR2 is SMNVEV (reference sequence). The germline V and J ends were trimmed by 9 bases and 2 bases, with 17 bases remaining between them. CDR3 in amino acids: CASQGTGRGNQPQHF. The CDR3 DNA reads TGTGCCAGTCAAGGTACAGGAAGAGGCAATCAGCCCCAGCATTTT.

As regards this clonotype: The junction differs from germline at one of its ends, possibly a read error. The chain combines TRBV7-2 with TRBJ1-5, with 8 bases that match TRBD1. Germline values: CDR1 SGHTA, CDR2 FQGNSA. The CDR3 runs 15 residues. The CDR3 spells CASSSPTGANRPQHF. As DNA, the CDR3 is TGTGCCAGCAGCTCACCGACAGGGGCAAATCGGCCCCAGCATTTT.

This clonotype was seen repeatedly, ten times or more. This CDR3 is CASSLASGVTYEQYF. CDR3 sequence (DNA): TGTGCCAGCAGCTTAGCCTCCGGAGTAACCTACGAGCAGTACTTC. The rearrangement uses TRBV7-3 and TRBJ2-7; D unresolved. The germline CDR1 and CDR2 sequences are SGHTA and FQGTGA. V lost 2 bases and J 2 bases, leaving 13 bases between the germline ends. The CDR3 sequence is 15 residues long.

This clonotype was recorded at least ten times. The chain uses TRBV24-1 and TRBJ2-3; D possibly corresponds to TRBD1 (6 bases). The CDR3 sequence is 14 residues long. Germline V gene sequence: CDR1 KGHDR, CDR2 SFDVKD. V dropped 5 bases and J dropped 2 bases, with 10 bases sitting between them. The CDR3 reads CATSAHRATDTQYF. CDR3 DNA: TGTGCCACCAGTGCGCACAGGGCCACAGATACGCAGTATTTT.

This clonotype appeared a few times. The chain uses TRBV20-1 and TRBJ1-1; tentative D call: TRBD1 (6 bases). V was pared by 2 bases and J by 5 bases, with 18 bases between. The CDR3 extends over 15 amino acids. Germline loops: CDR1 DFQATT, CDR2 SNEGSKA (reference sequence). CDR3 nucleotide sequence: TGCAGTGCTAGACAACCTACAGGGTTGAGAACTGAAGCTTTCTTT. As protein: CSARQPTGLRTEAFF.

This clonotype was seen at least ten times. The CDR3 sequence is CASSFAGGLGEQYF. CDR3 nucleotides: TGTGCCAGCAGTTTTGCGGGAGGGCTGGGCGAGCAGTACTTC. The chain combines TRBV27 with TRBJ2-7; 9 bases agree with TRBD2. This CDR3 has 14 residues. The germline CDR1 and CDR2 sequences are MNHEY and SMNVEV (reference sequence). With 3 bases clipped from V and 6 bases from J, the junction kept 6 bases outside the gene matches.

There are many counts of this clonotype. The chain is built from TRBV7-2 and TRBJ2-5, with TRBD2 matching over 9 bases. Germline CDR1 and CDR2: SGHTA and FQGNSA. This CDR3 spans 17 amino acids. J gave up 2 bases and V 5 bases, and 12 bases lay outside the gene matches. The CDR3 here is CASSPSRALAGQETQYF. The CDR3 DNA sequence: TGTGCCAGCAGCCCGAGTAGGGCACTAGCGGGTCAAGAGACCCAGTACTTC.

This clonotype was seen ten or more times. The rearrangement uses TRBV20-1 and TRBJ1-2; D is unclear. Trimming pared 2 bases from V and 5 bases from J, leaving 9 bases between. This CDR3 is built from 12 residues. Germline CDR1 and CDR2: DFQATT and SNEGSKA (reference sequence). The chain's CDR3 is CSARRVGYGYTF. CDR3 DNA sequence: TGCAGTGCTAGACGGGTGGGGTATGGCTACACCTTC.

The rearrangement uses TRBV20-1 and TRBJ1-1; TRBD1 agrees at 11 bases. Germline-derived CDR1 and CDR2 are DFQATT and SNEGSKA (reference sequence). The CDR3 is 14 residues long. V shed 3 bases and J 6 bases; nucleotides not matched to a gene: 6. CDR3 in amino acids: CSARGQGVWAEAFF. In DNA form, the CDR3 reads TGCAGTGCTAGGGGACAGGGGGTTTGGGCTGAAGCTTTCTTT.

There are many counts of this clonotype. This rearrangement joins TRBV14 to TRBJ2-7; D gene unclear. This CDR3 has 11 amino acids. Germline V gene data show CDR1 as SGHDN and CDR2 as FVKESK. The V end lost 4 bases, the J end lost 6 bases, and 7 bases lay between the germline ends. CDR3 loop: CASSRTVEQYF. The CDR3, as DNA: TGTGCCAGCAGCCGAACAGTCGAGCAGTACTTC.

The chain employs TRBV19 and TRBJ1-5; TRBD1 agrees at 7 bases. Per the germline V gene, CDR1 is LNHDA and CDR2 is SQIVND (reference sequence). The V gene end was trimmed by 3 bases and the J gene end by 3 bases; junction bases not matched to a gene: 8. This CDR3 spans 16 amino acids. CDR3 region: CASSIRDSKNNQPQHF. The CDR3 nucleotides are TGTGCCAGTAGTATCAGGGACAGCAAGAACAATCAGCCCCAGCATTTT.

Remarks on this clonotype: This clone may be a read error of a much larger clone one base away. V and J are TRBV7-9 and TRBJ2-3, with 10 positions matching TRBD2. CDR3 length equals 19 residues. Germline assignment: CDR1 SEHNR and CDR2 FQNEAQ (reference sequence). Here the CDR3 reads CASSLAPSSGRASPDTQCF. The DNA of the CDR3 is TGTGCCAGCAGCTTAGCGCCTTCCAGCGGGAGGGCCTCCCCAGATACGCAGTGTTTT.

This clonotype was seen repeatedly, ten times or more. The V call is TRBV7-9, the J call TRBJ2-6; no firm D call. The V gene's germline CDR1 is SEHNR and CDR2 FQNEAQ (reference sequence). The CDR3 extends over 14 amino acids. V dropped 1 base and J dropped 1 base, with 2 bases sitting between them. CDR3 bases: TGTGCCAGCAGCTTAGGGTCTGGGGCCAACGTCCTGACTTTC. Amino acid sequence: CASSLGSGANVLTF.

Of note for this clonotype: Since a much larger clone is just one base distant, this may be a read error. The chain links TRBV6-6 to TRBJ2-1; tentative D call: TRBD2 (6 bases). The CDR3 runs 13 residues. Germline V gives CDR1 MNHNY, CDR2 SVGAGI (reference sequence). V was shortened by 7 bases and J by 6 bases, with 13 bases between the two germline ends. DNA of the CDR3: TGTGCCAGCACCGAACGGAGGGGCAATGAGCAGTTCTTC. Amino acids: CASTERRGNEQFF.

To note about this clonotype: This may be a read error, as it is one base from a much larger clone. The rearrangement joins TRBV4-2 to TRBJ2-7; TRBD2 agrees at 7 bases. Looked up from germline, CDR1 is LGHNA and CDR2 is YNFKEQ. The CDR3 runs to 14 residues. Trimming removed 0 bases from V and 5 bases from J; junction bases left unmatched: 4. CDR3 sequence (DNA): TGTGCCAGCAGCCAAGATCGGGGAGGGGACGAGCAGTACTTC. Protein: CASSQDRGGDEQYF.

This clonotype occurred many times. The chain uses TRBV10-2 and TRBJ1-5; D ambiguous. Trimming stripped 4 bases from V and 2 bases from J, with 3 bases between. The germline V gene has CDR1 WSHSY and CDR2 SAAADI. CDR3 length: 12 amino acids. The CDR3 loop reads CASSVGNQPQHF. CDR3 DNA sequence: TGCGCCAGCAGTGTCGGCAATCAGCCCCAGCATTTT.

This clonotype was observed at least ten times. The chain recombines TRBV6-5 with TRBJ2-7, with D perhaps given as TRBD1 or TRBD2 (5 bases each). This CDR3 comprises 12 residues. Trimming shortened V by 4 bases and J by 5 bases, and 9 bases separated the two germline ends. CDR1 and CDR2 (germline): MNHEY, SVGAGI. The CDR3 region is CASSSVGDEQYF. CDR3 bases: TGTGCCAGCAGTTCCGTGGGGGACGAGCAGTACTTC.

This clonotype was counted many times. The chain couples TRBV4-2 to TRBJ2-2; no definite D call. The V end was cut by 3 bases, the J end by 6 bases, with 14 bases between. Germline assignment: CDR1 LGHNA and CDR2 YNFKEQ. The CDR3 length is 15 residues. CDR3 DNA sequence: TGTGCCAGCAGCCAGGCTCCGGGCTCAGCCGGGGAGCTGTTTTTT. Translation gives CASSQAPGSAGELFF.

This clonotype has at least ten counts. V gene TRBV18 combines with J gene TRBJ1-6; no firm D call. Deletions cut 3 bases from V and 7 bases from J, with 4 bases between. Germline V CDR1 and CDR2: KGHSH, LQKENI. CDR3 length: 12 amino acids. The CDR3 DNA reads TGTGCCAGCTCACCGGGGAATTCACCCCTCCACTTT. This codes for CASSPGNSPLHF. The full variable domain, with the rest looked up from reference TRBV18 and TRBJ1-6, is NAGVMQNPRHLVRRRGQEARLRCSPMKGHSHVYWYRQLPEEGLKFMVYLQKENIIDESGMPKERFSAEFPKEGPSILRIQQVVRGDSAAYFCASSPGNSPLHFGNGTRLTVT.

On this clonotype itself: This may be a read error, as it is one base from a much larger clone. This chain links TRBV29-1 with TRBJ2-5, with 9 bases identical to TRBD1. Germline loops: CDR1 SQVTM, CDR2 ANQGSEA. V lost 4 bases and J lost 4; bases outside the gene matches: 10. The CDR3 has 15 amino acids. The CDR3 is CSVALGTGSGETQYF. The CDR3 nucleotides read TGCAGCGTTGCTCTCGGGACAGGGAGCGGAGAGACCCAGTACTTC.

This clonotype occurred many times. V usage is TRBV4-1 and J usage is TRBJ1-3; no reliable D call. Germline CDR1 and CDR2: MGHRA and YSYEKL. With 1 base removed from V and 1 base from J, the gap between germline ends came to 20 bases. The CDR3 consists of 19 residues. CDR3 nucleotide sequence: TGCGCCAGCAGCCAAGCGCTCTCCTGGATTATTGGATCTGGAAACACCATATATTTT. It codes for CASSQALSWIIGSGNTIYF.

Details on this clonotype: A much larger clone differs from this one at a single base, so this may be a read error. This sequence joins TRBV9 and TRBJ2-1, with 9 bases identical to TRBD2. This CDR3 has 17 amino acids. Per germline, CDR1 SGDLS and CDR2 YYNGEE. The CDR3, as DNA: TGTGCCAGCAGCGTAGGGACTAGCGCAAACTCCTACGATGAGCAGTTCTTC. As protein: CASSVGTSANSYDEQFF.

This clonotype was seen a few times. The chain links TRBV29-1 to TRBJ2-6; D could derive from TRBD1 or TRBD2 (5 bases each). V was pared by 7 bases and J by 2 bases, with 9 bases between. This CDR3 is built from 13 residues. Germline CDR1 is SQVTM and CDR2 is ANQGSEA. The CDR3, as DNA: TGCAGCGCCGTGGGGGCTGGGGCCAACGTCCTGACTTTC. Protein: CSAVGAGANVLTF.

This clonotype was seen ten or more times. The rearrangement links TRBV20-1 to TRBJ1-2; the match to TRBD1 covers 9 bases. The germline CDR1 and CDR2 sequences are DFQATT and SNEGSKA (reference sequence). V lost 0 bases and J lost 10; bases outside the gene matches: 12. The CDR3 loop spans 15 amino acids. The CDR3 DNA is TGCAGTGCTAGAGACGGACAGGGGACCGCCGGCCCCTACACCTTC. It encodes CSARDGQGTAGPYTF.

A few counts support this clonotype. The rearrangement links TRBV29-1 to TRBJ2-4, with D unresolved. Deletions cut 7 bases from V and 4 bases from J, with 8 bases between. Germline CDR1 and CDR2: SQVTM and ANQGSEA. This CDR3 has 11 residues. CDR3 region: CSAKRKNIQYF. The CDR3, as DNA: TGCAGCGCCAAGAGGAAAAACATTCAGTACTTC.

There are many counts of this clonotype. In DNA, the CDR3 is TGTGCCAGCAGTCTAGGGGCAGGGTCTTATGGCTACACCTTC. It encodes CASSLGAGSYGYTF. This chain links TRBV28 with TRBJ1-2; weak D call: TRBD1 (5 bases). V lost 5 bases to trimming and J lost 5 bases, with 15 bases between them. The CDR3 consists of 14 residues. Germline V gene data show CDR1 as MDHEN and CDR2 as SYDVKM.